A single T cell receptor beta chain is shown here with its context. Its antigen is not known. The entry originates in a study of CD8 T cells in ankylosing spondylitis. Broader study findings: The study identified a TCR beta motif of under ten highly homologous variants that appeared characteristic of ankylosing spondylitis blood. The authors found the disease-linked clones to be CD8+ and relatively rare in peripheral blood.

The CDR3 length is 15 residues. V trimming: 4 bases; J trimming: 4 bases; junction bases outside the gene matches: 8. Germline lookup yields CDR1 SGHRS and CDR2 YFSETQ. The TCR beta libraries were generated through quantitative 5'-RACE incorporating molecular barcodes. TCRdb redid the calling of the 5' RACE reads with MiXCR, one entry per CDR3 protein. The table shows more than 250,000 distinct CDR3 sequences, with 7% to 9% occurring only once. Sequencing was carried out using blood, either unsorted or a sorted T cell fraction (not recorded which). This receptor was taken from a male donor with ankylosing spondylitis. This rearrangement joins TRBV5-1 to TRBJ1-1; 9 positions agree with TRBD1. CDR3 in amino acids: CASSITGGAGTEAFF. The CDR3 DNA follows: TGCGCCAGCAGCATAACAGGGGGCGCGGGCACTGAAGCTTTCTTT.